What follows are 22 T cell receptor beta chains derived from one specimen sequenced in a study of Ad26.COV2.S vaccination and SARS-CoV-2 variants. Assay used: immunoSEQ multiplex PCR; TCRdb lists only in-frame clones, some missing. The top ten clones hold around 4% of a sample with around 370,000 clones, just over 90% of them seen once. Sequencing was performed on peripheral blood, taken after recovery from COVID-19. The receptors here all came from a human donor who had recovered from COVID-19.

This rearrangement joins TRBV7-2 to TRBJ2-7; TRBD2 aligns across 7 bases. The length of the CDR3 is 16 residues. Germline assignment: CDR1 SGHTA and CDR2 FQGNSA. The junction had 14 bases not matched to a gene; V was cut back by 5 bases and J by 4 bases. In DNA, the CDR3 is TGTGCCAGCAGCCCCGGTTTTAAGCGGGGAACATACGAGCAGTACTTC. Translating it yields CASSPGFKRGTYEQYF.

V and J are TRBV14 and TRBJ1-3; D ambiguous. CDR1 is SGHDN, CDR2 FVKESK, per germline. CDR3 length: 12 amino acids. V lost 4 bases and J 0 bases, leaving 1 base between the germline ends. The CDR3 nucleotides are TGTGCCAGCAGCCCCTCTGGAAACACCATATATTTT. This codes for CASSPSGNTIYF.

Only a few counts were recorded for this clone. The chain employs TRBV6-4 and TRBJ1-4, with D tentatively TRBD1 (5 bases). Germline V gene lookup returns CDR1 MRHNA and CDR2 SNTAGT. Deletions cut 5 bases from V and 5 bases from J, with 12 bases between. This CDR3 has 14 residues. Written as DNA, the CDR3 is TGTGCCAGCAGTTCGGGACCGGAAAATGAAAAACTGTTTTTT. Its protein product is CASSSGPENEKLFF.

The V gene is TRBV21-1, the J gene TRBJ2-7; the table's D call of TRBD2 was not tested on the DNA. TRBV21-1 represents a pseudogene. The CDR3 consists of 14 residues. The CDR3 reads CASHRRGKLTEQYF. The CDR3 coding sequence is TGTGCCAGCCACAGACGGGGTAAGTTAACCGAGCAGTACTTC.

CDR3: CASSTLRNTEAFF. As DNA, the CDR3 is TGTGCCAGCTCAACGTTGAGGAACACTGAAGCTTTCTTT. The rearrangement joins TRBV18 to TRBJ1-1; D uncertain. This CDR3 is built from 13 residues. V was trimmed by 5 bases and J by 1 base, leaving 8 bases between them. The V gene's germline CDR1 is KGHSH and CDR2 LQKENI. The whole variable domain, filled in from reference TRBV18 and TRBJ1-1, reads NAGVMQNPRHLVRRRGQEARLRCSPMKGHSHVYWYRQLPEEGLKFMVYLQKENIIDESGMPKERFSAEFPKEGPSILRIQQVVRGDSAAYFCASSTLRNTEAFFGQGTRLTVV.

The chain links TRBV27 to TRBJ2-5; D unresolved. Germline CDR1 reads MNHEY; CDR2 reads SMNVEV (reference sequence). CDR3 size: 16 residues. The V and J ends lost 0 bases and 0 bases respectively, with 11 bases between them. DNA of the CDR3: TGTGCCAGCAGTTTATCCGCAGACGCGTACCAAGAGACCCAGTACTTC. It yields the protein CASSLSADAYQETQYF.

The genes are TRBV7-9 and TRBJ1-1, with 7 bases matching TRBD1. V shed 4 bases and J 7 bases; nucleotides not matched to a gene: 0. Germline CDR1 and CDR2: SEHNR and FQNEAQ (reference sequence). CDR3 length: 11 amino acids. The CDR3 protein is CASSYRGEAFF. The CDR3 DNA follows: TGTGCCAGCAGCTACAGGGGTGAAGCTTTCTTT.

This clone was seen a single time. The rearrangement joins TRBV10-3 to TRBJ2-3; D tentatively reads TRBD1 or TRBD2 (6 bases each). The V end was cut by 8 bases, the J end by 0 bases, with 15 bases between. Germline values: CDR1 ENHRY, CDR2 SYGVKD. There are 15 residues in the CDR3. This CDR3 is CAIVGGFNSTDTQYF. CDR3 DNA: TGTGCCATCGTGGGGGGCTTTAATAGCACAGATACGCAGTATTTT.

This chain links TRBV6-5 with TRBJ1-5; 9 bases agree with TRBD1. The CDR3 contains 15 residues. J lost 3 bases, V lost 6 bases, and 6 bases had no gene match. Germline V gene lookup returns CDR1 MNHEY and CDR2 SVGAGI. The CDR3 sequence is CASSTTGGINQPQHF. In nucleotides, the CDR3 is TGTGCCAGCAGCACCACAGGGGGCATCAATCAGCCCCAGCATTTT.

This chain links TRBV12-3 or TRBV12-4 with TRBJ1-6, with 9 bases identical to TRBD1. J gave up 9 bases and V 6 bases, and 3 bases lay outside the gene matches. CDR3 size: 13 residues. This CDR3 is CASSRTGASPLHF. CDR3 nucleotide sequence: TGTGCCAGCAGCCGGACAGGGGCTTCACCCCTCCACTTT.

This chain uses TRBV7-3 with TRBJ2-3; TRBD2 matches 13 bases. Germline assignment: CDR1 SGHTA and CDR2 FQGTGA. J lost 4 bases, V lost 1 base, and 8 bases had no gene match. The CDR3 is made up of 18 amino acids. The CDR3 reads CASSLNVLAGGPADTQYF. CDR3 bases: TGTGCCAGCAGCTTAAACGTACTAGCGGGGGGGCCCGCAGATACGCAGTATTTT.

J is TRBJ2-2 and V is TRBV14, with TRBD1 as a possible D gene (6 bases). Germline CDR1 SGHDN, CDR2 FVKESK. This CDR3 contains 16 residues. Trimming took off 3 bases at V and 1 base at J, with 12 bases between the two ends. CDR3 in amino acids: CASSHVQGWNTGELFF. The CDR3 DNA sequence: TGTGCCAGCAGCCACGTACAGGGTTGGAACACCGGGGAGCTGTTTTTT.

The genes are TRBV7-6 and TRBJ2-2, with D possibly being TRBD1 or TRBD2 (5 bases each). CDR1 and CDR2 from the germline V gene are SGHVS and FNYEAQ. This CDR3 is built from 16 residues. The V end was cut by 5 bases, the J end by 6 bases, with 19 bases between. The CDR3 nucleotides are TGTGCCAGCAGCCCGGGGCAGGGATTTTTGGCCGGGGAGCTGTTTTTT. It translates to CASSPGQGFLAGELFF.

This clone was seen more than once but under ten times. V usage is TRBV6-2 or TRBV6-3 and J usage is TRBJ1-2, with 8 bases identical to TRBD1. The CDR3 is 15 residues long. Germline CDR1 MNHEY, CDR2 SVGEGT. Trimming at V came to 3 bases and at J to 8 bases, leaving 11 bases not matched to a gene. The DNA for the CDR3 is TGTGCCAGCAGTTATCTTTTACAGGGGGGTGACGGCTACACCTTC. Translation: CASSYLLQGGDGYTF.

The chain is built from TRBV5-4 and TRBJ2-7; tentative D call: TRBD2 (5 bases). Germline V lookup: CDR1 SGHNT, CDR2 YYREEE (reference sequence). Between the trimmed V and J ends, which lost 0 bases and 3 bases, there was a span of 10 bases. The CDR3 extends over 14 amino acids. The CDR3 spells CASSLETTHYEQYF. The DNA of the CDR3 is TGTGCCAGCAGCTTGGAGACTACCCACTACGAGCAGTACTTC.

The rearrangement uses TRBV6-5 and TRBJ2-7, with D perhaps matching TRBD1 (6 bases). In germline, CDR1 is MNHEY, CDR2 SVGAGI. CDR3 length: 13 amino acids. Between the trimmed V and J ends, which lost 8 bases and 2 bases, there was a span of 13 bases. The CDR3 DNA reads as TGTGCCAGCTCCGAGGGACAAGCCTACGAGCAGTACTTC. Its protein is CASSEGQAYEQYF.

The chain couples TRBV9 to TRBJ1-1, with unresolved D. CDR3 length: 15 residues. V lost 4 bases and J 2 bases, leaving 15 bases between the germline ends. Germline CDR1 reads SGDLS; CDR2 reads YYNGEE. This chain's CDR3 is CASSPDLLRNTEAFF. DNA for the CDR3: TGTGCCAGCAGCCCAGACCTGCTTCGAAACACTGAAGCTTTCTTT.

The chain employs TRBV27 and TRBJ1-2; 8 bases map to TRBD1. The CDR3 is made up of 14 amino acids. Germline values: CDR1 MNHEY, CDR2 SMNVEV (reference sequence). Losses at the gene ends were 3 bases for V and 7 bases for J; bases not matched to a gene: 7. Here the CDR3 reads CASSFLQGASGYTF. The CDR3 DNA reads TGTGCCAGCAGTTTCCTGCAGGGGGCTAGTGGCTACACCTTC.

In DNA, the CDR3 is TGTGCCACCAGCAGAGTAGGGGGACTGCGGGATCAGCCCCAGCATTTT. As protein: CATSRVGGLRDQPQHF. The V and J genes are TRBV15 and TRBJ1-5; weak D call: TRBD1 (6 bases). Trimming left V 1 base short and J 5 bases short, with 15 bases between. Germline loops: CDR1 LNHNV, CDR2 YYDKDF (reference sequence). This CDR3 has 16 residues.

This chain uses TRBV27 with TRBJ1-1, with D possibly matching TRBD1 (5 bases). The V gene's germline CDR1 is MNHEY and CDR2 SMNVEV (reference sequence). CDR3 length: 18 residues. Trimming cost V 4 bases and J 8 bases, with 29 bases left between them. For the CDR3, the DNA is TGTGCCAGCAGTTCCTATCCATCACCCCGGACACCCAAATGGGAAGCTTTCTTT. This encodes CASSSYPSPRTPKWEAFF.

This clone appeared a single time. The chain has TRBV6-5 and TRBJ2-3; TRBD2 aligns across 9 bases. Germline V CDR1 and CDR2: MNHEY, SVGAGI. The CDR3 is made up of 14 amino acids. Losses at the gene ends were 10 bases for V and 1 base for J; bases not matched to a gene: 6. In DNA, the CDR3 is TGTGCCACCTATAGCGGGGGTGGCACAGATACGCAGTATTTT. The encoded protein is CATYSGGGTDTQYF.

This chain links TRBV5-1 with TRBJ1-2; the D gene is possibly TRBD1 (5 bases). The CDR3 consists of 12 residues. V was trimmed by 4 bases and J by 8 bases, leaving 12 bases between them. Germline V CDR1 and CDR2: SGHRS, YFSETQ. The CDR3 region is CASSQQASGYTF. For the CDR3, the DNA is TGCGCCAGCAGCCAACAGGCCTCAGGCTACACCTTC.